The rows below give T cell receptor beta chains drawn from one sample of a study of T cells in Graves' hyperthyroidism and ophthalmopathy. Each CDR3 protein is one row after TCRdb ran MiXCR on the multiplex PCR reads. The sample comprises approximately 710,000 distinct CDR3 sequences, around a sixth of which are singletons, and about a sixth rests with the top ten. The sample comprised blood. The receptors come from a man aged 45-60 years with Graves' hyperthyroidism. The CDR3 runs from the conserved cysteine through the conserved F or W. Fields, in order: D gene, clone size, V gene, J gene, CDR3 protein, CDR3 DNA. A D gene is named only where the DNA matches it firmly. Size values are once, few and many counts, or a class for expanded clones, and some rows have none.

>.|few|TRBV6-1|TRBJ2-3
CASLDWGASTDTQYF
TGTGCCAGCCTAGACTGGGGGGCTAGCACAGATACGCAGTATTTT
>.|many|TRBV12-3/TRBV12-4|TRBJ2-2
CASSFLGGELFF
TGTGCCAGCAGTTTTCTGGGCGGGGAGCTGTTTTTT
>.|.|TRBV7-2|TRBJ2-1
CASSLVGDPTYNEQFF
TGTGCCAGCAGCTTAGTAGGTGATCCAACCTACAATGAGCAGTTCTTC
>TRBD1|once|TRBV18|TRBJ2-3
CASSPRQGDTDTKYF
TGTGCCAGCTCACCAAGACAGGGAGACACAGATACGAAGTATTTT
>.|many|TRBV12-3/TRBV12-4|TRBJ1-1
CASSFPPNTEAFF
TGTGCCAGCAGTTTTCCCCCTAACACTGAAGCTTTCTTT
>.|.|TRBV24-1|TRBJ1-2
CATSDSGHVYGYTF
TGTGCCACCAGTGATTCGGGGCACGTCTATGGCTACACCTTC
>TRBD1|few|TRBV12-3/TRBV12-4|TRBJ1-6
CASSGTGMNSPLHF
TGTGCCAGCAGCGGGACAGGGATGAATTCACCCCTCCACTTT
>TRBD1|few|TRBV20-1|TRBJ2-7
CSAREGTGPYEQYF
TGCAGTGCTAGAGAGGGGACAGGCCCCTACGAGCAGTACTTC
>.|many|TRBV20-1|TRBJ1-5
CSARVPDSNQPQHF
TGCAGTGCTAGAGTGCCTGATAGCAATCAGCCCCAGCATTTT
>TRBD2|many|TRBV9|TRBJ2-7
CASSVDTGLASYEQYF
TGTGCCAGCAGCGTGGATACGGGACTAGCATCCTACGAGCAGTACTTC
>.|.|TRBV27|TRBJ1-1
CASRTELNTEAFF
TGTGCCAGCAGAACAGAGTTGAACACTGAAGCTTTCTTT
>.|.|TRBV29-1|TRBJ2-2
CSARRGDTGELFF
TGCAGCGCCAGGCGGGGTGACACCGGGGAGCTGTTTTTT
>TRBD2|many|TRBV19|TRBJ2-3
CASSGTSTDTQYF
TGTGCCAGCAGCGGGACTAGCACAGATACGCAGTATTTT
>.|many|TRBV28|TRBJ2-3
CASRSPSSSTDTQYF
TGTGCCAGCAGGAGTCCTAGCTCTAGCACAGATACGCAGTATTTT
>.|many|TRBV27|TRBJ1-2
CASSLIGSRGYTF
TGTGCCAGCAGTTTAATTGGGTCCCGTGGCTACACCTTC
>TRBD1|many|TRBV28|TRBJ1-2
CASSPGQGTPHRGYTF
TGTGCCAGCAGCCCGGGACAGGGGACTCCCCATCGTGGCTACACCTTC
>.|.|TRBV19|TRBJ2-1
CASSMREPYNEQFF
TGTGCCAGTAGTATGAGGGAGCCCTACAATGAGCAGTTCTTC
>.|.|TRBV7-2|TRBJ2-1
CASSLVFSSYNEQFF
TGTGCCAGCAGCTTAGTTTTCAGCTCCTACAATGAGCAGTTCTTC
>.|many|TRBV19|TRBJ2-5
CASSISQDRMASRRTQYF
TGTGCCAGTAGTATCAGTCAGGACAGAATGGCTTCTAGGAGGACCCAGTACTTC
>.|few|TRBV28|TRBJ1-5
CASSFRTAVQPQHF
TGTGCCAGCAGTTTTCGGACAGCCGTTCAGCCCCAGCATTTT
>.|many|TRBV11-2|TRBJ1-1
CASSFQGEVEAFF
TGTGCCAGCAGCTTTCAAGGGGAAGTTGAAGCTTTCTTT
>.|many|TRBV27|TRBJ1-6
CASSWARTSPLHF
TGTGCCAGCAGTTGGGCCAGAACTTCACCCCTCCACTTT
>TRBD1|.|TRBV7-3|TRBJ1-1
CASSSMTGTEAFF
TGTGCCAGCAGCTCCATGACAGGGACTGAAGCTTTCTTT
>.|many|TRBV11-2|TRBJ2-7
CASSLPPGPYEQYF
TGTGCCAGCAGCTTACCTCCAGGGCCCTACGAGCAGTACTTC
>.|few|TRBV5-1|TRBJ2-7
CASSLAPPDTYEQYF
TGCGCCAGCAGCTTAGCGCCTCCCGATACCTACGAGCAGTACTTC
>TRBD2|.|TRBV7-8|TRBJ2-5
CASSATLAGGGQETQYF
TGTGCCAGCAGCGCGACACTAGCGGGGGGGGGACAAGAGACCCAGTACTTC
>.|.|TRBV6-5|TRBJ2-1
CASSSLEQGYNEQFF
TGTGCCAGCAGTTCACTCGAGCAGGGCTACAATGAGCAGTTCTTC
>.|many|TRBV7-2|TRBJ2-3
CASSSMSAITDTQYF
TGTGCCAGCAGCTCCATGTCCGCCATCACAGATACGCAGTATTTT
>TRBD1|many|TRBV2|TRBJ1-5
CASSESRTGNQPQHF
TGTGCCAGCAGTGAAAGTAGGACAGGGAATCAGCCCCAGCATTTT
>.|.|TRBV4-1|TRBJ2-7
CASSQGMGGFSYEQYF
TGCGCCAGCAGCCAAGGAATGGGCGGTTTCTCCTACGAGCAGTACTTC
>.|few|TRBV10-3|TRBJ2-5
CAIRALVEETQYF
TGTGCCATCAGGGCGTTGGTGGAAGAGACCCAGTACTTC
>.|.|TRBV24-1|TRBJ2-1
CATSEAGGNEQFF
TGTGCCACCAGTGAGGCAGGGGGGAATGAGCAGTTCTTC
>.|few|TRBV15|TRBJ1-6
CATSRSQGDSPLHF
TGTGCCACCAGCAGGAGCCAGGGTGATTCACCCCTCCACTTT
>.|few|TRBV7-2|TRBJ2-1
CASSTRQAQRYNEQFF
TGTGCCAGCAGCACCCGACAGGCCCAGCGATACAATGAGCAGTTCTTC
>.|many|TRBV11-2|TRBJ2-7
CASSLDRRTSYEQYF
TGTGCCAGCAGCTTAGACAGACGGACCTCCTACGAGCAGTACTTC
>.|many|TRBV28|TRBJ2-3
CASSQTGARWDSDTQYF
TGTGCCAGCAGTCAAACCGGGGCCCGATGGGATTCAGATACGCAGTATTTT
>TRBD2|many|TRBV2|TRBJ2-3
CASNGPGLGAGDTQYF
TGTGCCAGCAACGGACCGGGACTAGGTGCGGGAGATACGCAGTATTTT
>TRBD1|many|TRBV28|TRBJ1-5
CASSPRTGRGNQPQHF
TGTGCCAGCAGTCCTAGGACAGGGCGGGGCAATCAGCCCCAGCATTTT
>TRBD1|many|TRBV5-5|TRBJ2-1
CASSLTGDEQFF
TGTGCCAGCAGCTTAACAGGGGATGAGCAGTTCTTC
>TRBD2|once|TRBV19|TRBJ2-1
CASSMSGRVPGNEQFF
TGTGCCAGTAGTATGAGCGGGAGGGTTCCGGGCAATGAGCAGTTCTTC
>.|many|TRBV12-3/TRBV12-4|TRBJ2-6
CASSDRSSSGANVLTF
TGTGCCAGCAGTGACCGATCGAGCTCTGGGGCCAACGTCCTGACTTTC
>TRBD2|few|TRBV5-5|TRBJ2-7
CASSTGTSGSVYEQYF
TGTGCCAGCAGCACGGGGACTAGCGGGAGCGTCTACGAGCAGTACTTC
>.|.|TRBV19|TRBJ2-7
CASSIGFVAGSYEQYF
TGTGCCAGTAGTATAGGGTTCGTGGCGGGATCCTACGAGCAGTACTTC
>.|few|TRBV12-3/TRBV12-4|TRBJ1-3
CASSSNRDLSGNTIYF
TGTGCCAGCAGTAGCAACAGGGACCTCTCTGGAAACACCATATATTTT
>.|.|TRBV28|TRBJ1-5
CASSFPTGLGVRPQHF
TGTGCCAGCAGTTTTCCGACAGGTTTGGGCGTGCGGCCCCAGCATTTT
>TRBD1|many|TRBV30|TRBJ1-1
CAWSRTGSTEAFF
TGTGCCTGGAGTCGGACAGGGAGCACTGAAGCTTTCTTT
>TRBD2|many|TRBV12-3/TRBV12-4|TRBJ2-3
CASRATSGRLSTDTQYF
TGTGCCAGCAGGGCGACTAGCGGGAGGCTCAGCACAGATACGCAGTATTTT
>.|few|TRBV18|TRBJ2-7
CASSRGQMDLRDEQYF
TGTGCCAGCTCACGAGGACAGATGGACCTACGGGACGAGCAGTACTTC
>TRBD1|few|TRBV5-1|TRBJ1-6
CASRGQGDSPLHF
TGCGCCAGCAGGGGACAGGGCGATTCACCCCTCCACTTT
>TRBD2|many|TRBV20-1|TRBJ2-7
CSARGLAGAASYEQYF
TGCAGTGCTAGAGGGCTAGCGGGAGCCGCTTCCTACGAGCAGTACTTC
>.|few|TRBV5-1|TRBJ2-7
CASSAPGTYEQYF
TGCGCCAGCAGCGCCCCGGGGACCTACGAGCAGTACTTC
>TRBD2|few|TRBV10-2|TRBJ2-1
CASGVGEGSNEQFF
TGCGCCAGCGGGGTCGGGGAGGGCTCCAATGAGCAGTTCTTC
>TRBD2|.|TRBV7-2|TRBJ2-7
CASSLPLLAGESYEQYF
TGTGCCAGCAGTCTACCCCTTCTAGCGGGAGAATCCTACGAGCAGTACTTC
>.|.|TRBV7-9|TRBJ2-5
CASSLATTQETQYF
TGTGCCAGCAGCTTAGCTACAACCCAAGAGACCCAGTACTTC
>.|many|TRBV10-2|TRBJ2-2
CASSPQAGANTGELFF
TGCGCCAGCAGTCCCCAGGCGGGCGCGAACACCGGGGAGCTGTTTTTT